The present T cell receptor (beta chain) was sequenced within a study of T-cell memory formation after mild COVID-19 (dated by TCRdb to the early 2020s). Regarding the complete study: TCR sequence clusters from the two donors were found to be largely donor specific. In a couple of donors, T-cell clones that expanded and contracted after mild COVID-19 were followed by sequencing TCRalpha and TCRbeta repertoires longitudinally. The cohort was made up of two young adult volunteers, one female and one male, who were previously healthy. Overall results and qualifications from the work: Contracting CD4+ clones turned up mainly in the CM and EM memory subsets, whereas EMRA was where CD8+ clones were enriched. SARS-CoV-2 specificity was not confirmed for the second-wave clones peaking on day 37. Only a couple of mild cases were covered in the study, and larger cohorts including severe cases with pre-infection samples were considered necessary. Some responding clones were detected in pre-infection memory, suggesting pre-existing cross-reactive memory T cells joined the SARS-CoV-2 response. Clones contracting from day 15 to 85 had balanced CD4/CD8 phenotypes, while a second wave expanding from day 15 to 37 was biased towards CD4+.

Ficoll-Paque density gradient centrifugation was used to isolate PBMCs. Concerning this clonotype: The antigen it recognizes is unknown. One base away there is no much larger clone; base qualities are not given.

The CDR3, cysteine through phenylalanine, is 16 amino acids long. The kept DNA is CDR3 alone, 48 bases in frame from the first base. V is reduced by 3 bases and J by 7 bases, leaving a spacing of 19 bases between them. The listed sequencing device is Illumina NovaSeq 6000. TCRalpha and TCRbeta cDNA libraries were built by 5'RACE with constant-segment primers, adding sample barcodes and unique molecular identifiers. Trizol reagent was used to extract RNA from every sample. Library amplification was performed in two PCR steps, and a second sample barcode and Illumina TruSeq adapters were introduced in the second step. Libraries were sequenced on an Illumina NovaSeq with 2 x 150 bp paired-end reads. From the authors' description of their analysis: With migec v1.2.7, reads were demultiplexed and then collapsed into UMI-guided consensus sequences. Using mixcr v2.1.11, UMI consensuses were aligned to TRA and TRB V and J templates and then assembled into clonotypes. Expanded or contracted clonotypes were those called significant by both edgeR and NoisET, with noise models trained on biological replicates. For edgeR calls, a false discovery rate-adjusted p below 0.01 and a log2 fold-change threshold of 1 were applied. As an exploratory analysis of dynamics, max-normalized trajectories of the 1000 most abundant clonotypes were examined by PCA with hierarchical clustering. Each responding clone was given a CD4 or CD8 phenotype based on the CD4+ and CD8+ repertoires, which had been sequenced separately. TCRdb reran the public reads through fastp at Q25 and MiXCR, keeping productive beta chains. CDR3 protein sequences are deduplicated, and each keeps its most common genes and DNA. These V and J calls rely on TCRdb rather than the paper's analysis. Within this sample are about 140,000 distinct CDR3 sequences, with 14% of them counted one time only. Clones ranked in the top ten supply roughly 28% of the sample.

This chain joins TRBV12-3 or TRBV12-4 to TRBJ2-1; the D segment could be TRBD1, given 6 matching bases. Sequenced sample: PBMCs or a T cell subset sorted from them (not recorded which). The source is an adult woman who had mild COVID-19 (a few samples of this study predate the infection). The sample titles of this study are shuffled in the database, so cell type and time point are left out; the donor was told from shared clones. The DNA sequence is given as TGTGCCAGCAGTTTTAGGGGGAAGGGGGTGCAGAATGAGCAGTTCTTC. It translates as CASSFRGKGVQNEQFF.